This T cell receptor (beta chain) comes out of a study of PD-L1 blockade in urothelial cancer (TCRdb year 2017). With respect to the entire study: Every patient began therapy around 2014 and was given atezolizumab 1,200 mg intravenously every 3 weeks. About 90% of the roughly 29 patients were males with bladder-origin urothelial cancer, and 18 of 29 reported a prior smoking history. Patients had an ECOG performance status of 0 or 1 and had received between 0 and 3 prior chemotherapy regimens. Blood samples were analyzed at 3 weeks after treatment start (second dose) and at 6 weeks after treatment start. Blood samples gave median yields of approximately 130,000 T cells and 65,000 to 85,000 unique TCRs, along with a median clonality of around 0.08. The study was an exploratory multi-omic analysis of somatic, immune and clinical correlates of response to PD-L1 blockade with atezolizumab in urothelial cancer. TCR sequencing covered pretreatment tumor samples and matched, serially collected peripheral blood taken before and after atezolizumab treatment. Durable clinical benefit meant progression-free survival longer than 6 months, and TCR features were also tested against progression-free and overall survival. In the same patients who had TCR sequencing, pretreatment tumors also underwent whole exome sequencing and RNA sequencing. Ten or so patients reached durable clinical benefit, while around 19 patients did not. Pretreatment blood TCR-seq was available for twenty-nine patients, at least one posttreatment blood collection was obtained for approximately 25 patients, and tumor TCR-seq was available for approximately 25 patients.

Synthetic TCR analog templates were spiked into each PCR so that absolute template abundance could be estimated from read counts. Using the immunoSEQ assay, TCRbeta CDR3 regions were amplified from genomic DNA with bias-controlled V and J gene primers. Sequencing of rearranged TCRbeta segments was performed at approximately 20X coverage. On the study's bioinformatics: Clustering was used to correct sequencing errors, and CDR3s were annotated against IMGT so that V, D and J genes could be assigned. Only productive TCRbeta rearrangements were used in downstream analyses, excluding out-of-frame or stop-codon sequences. To compute clonality, Shannon entropy was normalized by the log of the number of unique productive sequences and then subtracted from one. Clones differing between time points or between blood and tumor were identified by Fisher's exact test with Benjamini-Hochberg correction at adjusted p below 0.01. TCRdb took over this immuneACCESS table, retaining in-frame rearrangements with V and J assigned. Such tables are incomplete; in checked studies, under half of the missing clones stem from an unresolved V gene, and the remainder is unexplained. That table supplies the V and J calls and clone size; D and trimming were determined from the DNA. The sample table holds around 66,000 clones, of which 70% to 90% were seen once. The ten most abundant clones make up around 1.6% of the sample.

The paper as a whole reports these results and caveats: Because of the small sample size (n of about 30) and the many exploratory analyses performed, the results are intended to be regarded as hypothesis-generating. At 3 weeks after the start of treatment, tumor-associated TCR clones in peripheral blood had expanded more in patients with durable benefit (n ≈ 24, p = 0.022). Improved progression-free and overall survival was associated with having pretreatment peripheral blood TCR clonality below the median.

Concerning this clone: Its target antigen remains unknown. Base qualities are not recorded, but no much larger clone differs from it by a single base.

The time point label on this specimen signifies: pretreatment peripheral blood. A cohort of 25 to 35 patients with locally advanced or metastatic urothelial carcinoma, treated at Memorial Sloan Kettering on a trial protocol, was included. Peripheral blood mononuclear cells were collected pretreatment and during treatment, at between 1 and 8 total time points per patient. The Qiagen DNeasy Blood extraction kit was used to purify genomic DNA from total PBMCs and tumor samples. PBMCs were collected pretreatment and during treatment and were isolated and stored as previously described. The CDR3 has 14 amino acids, counting the end cysteine and phenylalanine. Left in the record is the CDR3 DNA by itself, 42 bases read in frame from the first base. CDR1 and CDR2 are read off the germline V gene as SGHTA and FQGNSA. Germline trimming amounts to 5 bases on V and 6 bases on J, with 10 as the count of junction bases outside the gene matches.

This receptor chain uses TRBV7-2 and TRBJ2-7; 7 central bases correspond to TRBD1. The receptor's source is a man in his 70s with urothelial cancer. This specimen was PBMCs, taken around atezolizumab (anti-PD-L1) treatment. The DNA sequence is as follows: TGTGCCAGCAGCCGCGACAGGGTCGGTAGCGAGCAGTACTTC. Its protein is CASSRDRVGSEQYF.